This record covers a single TCR beta chain. The CDR3 sequence is 15 residues long. CDR1 and CDR2 from the germline V gene are LNHNV and YYDKDF (reference sequence). V lost 0 bases, J lost 6 bases, and 12 bases lay in between. This entry belongs to a study of T cell changes during pregnancy in multiple sclerosis. Only in-frame clones appear in the TCRdb table, and some are missing; sequencing was by immunoSEQ multiplex PCR. The table has approximately 30,000 clones, over 80% seen once; the top ten hold roughly 10%. The sequencing used CD8+ T cells from peripheral blood mononuclear cells, collected in the first trimester of pregnancy. The sequence was obtained from a female donor with multiple sclerosis, enrolled in a pregnancy study. V and J are TRBV15 and TRBJ2-1; TRBD2 is a possible D gene (6 bases). The CDR3 region is CATSRDWQGGNEQFF. Here the CDR3 DNA reads TGTGCCACCAGCAGAGATTGGCAGGGAGGCAATGAGCAGTTCTTC.